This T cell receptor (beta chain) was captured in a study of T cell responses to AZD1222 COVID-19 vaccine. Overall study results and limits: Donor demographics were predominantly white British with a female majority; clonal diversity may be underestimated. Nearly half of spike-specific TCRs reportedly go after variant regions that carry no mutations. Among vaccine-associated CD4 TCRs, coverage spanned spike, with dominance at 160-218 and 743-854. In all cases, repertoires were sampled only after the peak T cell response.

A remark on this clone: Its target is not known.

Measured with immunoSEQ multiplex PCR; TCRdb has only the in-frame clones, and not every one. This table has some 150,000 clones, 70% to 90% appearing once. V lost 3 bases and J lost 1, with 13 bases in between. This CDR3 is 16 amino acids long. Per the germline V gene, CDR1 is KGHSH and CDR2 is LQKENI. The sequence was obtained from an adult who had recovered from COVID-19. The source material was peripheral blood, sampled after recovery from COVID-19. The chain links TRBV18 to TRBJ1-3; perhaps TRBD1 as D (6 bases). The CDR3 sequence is CASSPRTVESGNTIYF. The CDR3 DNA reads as TGTGCCAGCTCACCTCGGACAGTTGAGTCTGGAAACACCATATATTTT.